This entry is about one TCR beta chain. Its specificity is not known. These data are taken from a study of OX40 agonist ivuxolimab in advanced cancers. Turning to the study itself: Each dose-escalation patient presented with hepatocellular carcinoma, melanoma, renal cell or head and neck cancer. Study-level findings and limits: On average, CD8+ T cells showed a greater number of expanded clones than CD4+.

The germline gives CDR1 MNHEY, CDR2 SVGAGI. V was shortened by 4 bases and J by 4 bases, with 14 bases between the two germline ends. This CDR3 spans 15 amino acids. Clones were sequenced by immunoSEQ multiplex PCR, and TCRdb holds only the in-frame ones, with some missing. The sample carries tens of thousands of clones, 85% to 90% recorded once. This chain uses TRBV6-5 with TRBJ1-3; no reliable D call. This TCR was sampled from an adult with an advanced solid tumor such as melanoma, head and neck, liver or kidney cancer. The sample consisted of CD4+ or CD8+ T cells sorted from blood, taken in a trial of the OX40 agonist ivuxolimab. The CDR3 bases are TGTGCCAGCAGTTCTCTCCAATTGGGGGGAAACACCATATATTTT. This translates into CASSSLQLGGNTIYF.